The subject of this entry is one T cell receptor beta chain. What it recognizes is unknown. Indicated time point: week 23, last vaccination. In the vaccine, a single dose held 300 ug of the mutant IDH1 20-mer peptide, along with topical imiquimod. The ends lost 3 bases at V and 1 base at J; junction bases unmatched: 12. Germline CDR1 and CDR2: SGDLS and YYNGEE. CDR3 length: 18 residues. This specimen comes from a study of a mutant IDH1 vaccine in newly diagnosed glioma. TCRdb keeps only in-frame clones here, not all; method: immunoSEQ multiplex PCR. Of around 34,000 clones in the sample, about four fifths were seen once.

The sample in question was PBMCs, obtained from a glioma patient whose treatment included an IDH1 peptide vaccine. The gene calls are TRBV9 and TRBJ1-3; TRBD1 matches at 8 bases. The receptor comes from a man aged 35-49 years with glioma. This CDR3 reads CASSGLFGQGESGNTIYF. The CDR3 coding sequence is TGTGCCAGCAGCGGGCTATTTGGACAGGGAGAATCTGGAAACACCATATATTTT.